The entry that follows covers one TCR beta chain sequence. Antigen specificity is unknown. A process of 5'RACE template switching, which added a universal primer site and UMIs, was used to make TCR cDNA. TCRdb called the 5' RACE reads again in MiXCR, with one record for every CDR3 protein. The table lists approximately 93,000 distinct CDR3 sequences, about 6% of them singletons. Germline lookup yields CDR1 PRHDT and CDR2 FYEKMQ (reference sequence). The CDR3 totals 14 residues. V was cut by 3 bases and J by 6 bases, with 13 bases left in between. These data belong to a study of T cells after yellow fever vaccination. Broader study findings: The booster saw the reappearance of most primary-vaccination clones (roughly 96% CD4, around 88% CD8).

The source material was CD8+ T cells sorted from PBMCs, sampled 10 days after the yellow fever booster vaccination. V usage is TRBV13 and J usage is TRBJ2-3; D gene unclear. The sequence was obtained from a man between 18 and 29 years old who received the YFV17D yellow fever vaccine. The CDR3 DNA follows: TGTGCCAGCAGCTTCCTCATAACCCCCGATACGCAGTATTTT. Translation gives CASSFLITPDTQYF.